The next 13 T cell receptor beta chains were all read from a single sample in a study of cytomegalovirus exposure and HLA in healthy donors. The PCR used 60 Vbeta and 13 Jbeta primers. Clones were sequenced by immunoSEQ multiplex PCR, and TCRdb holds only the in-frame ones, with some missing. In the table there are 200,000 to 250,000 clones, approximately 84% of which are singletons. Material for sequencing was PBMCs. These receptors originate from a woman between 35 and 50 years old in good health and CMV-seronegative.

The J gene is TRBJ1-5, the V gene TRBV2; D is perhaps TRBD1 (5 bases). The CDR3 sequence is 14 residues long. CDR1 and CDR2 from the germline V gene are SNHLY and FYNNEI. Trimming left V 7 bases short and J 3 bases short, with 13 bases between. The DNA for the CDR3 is TGTGCCAGCACCTTGGGGCAGATCAATCAGCCCCAGCATTTT. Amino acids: CASTLGQINQPQHF.

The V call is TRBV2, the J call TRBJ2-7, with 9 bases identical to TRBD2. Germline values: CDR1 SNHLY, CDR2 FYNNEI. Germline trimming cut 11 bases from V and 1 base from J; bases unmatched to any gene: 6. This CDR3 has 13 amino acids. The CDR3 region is CAGGGATSYEQYF. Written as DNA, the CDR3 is TGTGCCGGCGGGGGGGCGACGTCCTACGAGCAGTACTTC.

The CDR3 here is CASSIAWDRGNQPQHF. The CDR3, as DNA: TGTGCCAGTAGTATAGCGTGGGACAGGGGAAATCAGCCCCAGCATTTT. The chain employs TRBV19 and TRBJ1-5; 10 positions agree with TRBD1. Germline V gives CDR1 LNHDA, CDR2 SQIVND (reference sequence). The CDR3 loop spans 16 amino acids. Trimming at V came to 1 base and at J to 4 bases, leaving 4 bases not matched to a gene.

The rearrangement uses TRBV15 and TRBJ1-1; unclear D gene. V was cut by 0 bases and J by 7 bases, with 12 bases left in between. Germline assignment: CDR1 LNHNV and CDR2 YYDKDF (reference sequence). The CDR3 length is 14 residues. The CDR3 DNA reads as TGTGCCACCAGCAGAGATTACACAGATGGTGAAGCTTTCTTT. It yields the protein CATSRDYTDGEAFF.

In DNA form, the CDR3 reads TGCGCCAGCAGCTCGGGGGGGTTTAGCACTGAAGCTTTCTTT. Protein: CASSSGGFSTEAFF. The chain is built from TRBV5-1 and TRBJ1-1, with D possibly matching TRBD1 (5 bases). The germline V and J ends were trimmed by 3 bases and 4 bases, with 13 bases remaining between them. The CDR3 is 14 residues long. CDR1 SGHRS and CDR2 YFSETQ come from the germline V gene.

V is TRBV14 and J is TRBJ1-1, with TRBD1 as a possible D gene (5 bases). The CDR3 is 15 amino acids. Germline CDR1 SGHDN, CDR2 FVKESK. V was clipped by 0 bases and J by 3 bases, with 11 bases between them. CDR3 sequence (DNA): TGTGCCAGCAGCCAAGACTGGGGCAGAGACACTGAAGCTTTCTTT. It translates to CASSQDWGRDTEAFF.

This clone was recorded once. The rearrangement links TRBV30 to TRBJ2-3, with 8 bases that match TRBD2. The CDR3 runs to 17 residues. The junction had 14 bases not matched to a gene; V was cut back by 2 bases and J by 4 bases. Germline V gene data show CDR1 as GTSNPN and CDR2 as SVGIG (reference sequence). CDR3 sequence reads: CAWSYAGGAMKSDTQYF. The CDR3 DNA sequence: TGTGCCTGGAGTTATGCGGGGGGCGCAATGAAGTCAGATACGCAGTATTTT.

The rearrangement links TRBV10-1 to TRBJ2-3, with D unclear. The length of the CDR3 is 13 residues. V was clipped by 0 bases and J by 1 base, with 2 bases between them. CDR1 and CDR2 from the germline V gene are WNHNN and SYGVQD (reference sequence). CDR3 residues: CASSESGTDTQYF. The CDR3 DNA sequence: TGCGCCAGCAGTGAGTCCGGCACAGATACGCAGTATTTT.

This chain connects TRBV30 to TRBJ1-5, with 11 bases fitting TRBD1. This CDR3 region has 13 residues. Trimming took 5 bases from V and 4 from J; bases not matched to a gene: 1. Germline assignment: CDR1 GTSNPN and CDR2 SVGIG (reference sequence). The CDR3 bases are TGTGCCTGGGGACAGGGGGCGAATCAGCCCCAGCATTTT. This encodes CAWGQGANQPQHF. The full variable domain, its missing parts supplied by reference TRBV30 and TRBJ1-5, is SQTIHQWPATLVQPVGSPLSLECTVEGTSNPNLYWYRQAAGRGLQLLFYSVGIGQISSEVPQNLSASRPQDRQFILSSKKLLLSDSGFYLCAWGQGANQPQHFGDGTRLSIL.

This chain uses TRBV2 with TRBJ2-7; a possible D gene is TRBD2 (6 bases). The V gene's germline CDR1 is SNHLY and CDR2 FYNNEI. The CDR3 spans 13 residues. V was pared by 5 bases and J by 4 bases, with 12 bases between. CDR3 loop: CASSRDGLYEQYF. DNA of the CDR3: TGTGCCAGCAGTCGGGACGGACTATACGAGCAGTACTTC.

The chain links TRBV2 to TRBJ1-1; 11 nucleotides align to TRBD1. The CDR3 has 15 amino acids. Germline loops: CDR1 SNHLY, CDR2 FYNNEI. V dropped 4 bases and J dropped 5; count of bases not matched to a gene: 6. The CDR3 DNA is TGTGCCAGCAGTGGTCCGGACAGGGGGCCGACTGAAGCTTTCTTT. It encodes CASSGPDRGPTEAFF.

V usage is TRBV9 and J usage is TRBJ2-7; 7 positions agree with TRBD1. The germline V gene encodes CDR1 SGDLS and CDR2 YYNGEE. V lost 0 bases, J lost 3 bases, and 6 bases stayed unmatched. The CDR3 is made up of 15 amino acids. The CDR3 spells CASSVGDSDRYEQYF. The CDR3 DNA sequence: TGTGCCAGCAGCGTAGGGGACAGCGACCGCTACGAGCAGTACTTC.

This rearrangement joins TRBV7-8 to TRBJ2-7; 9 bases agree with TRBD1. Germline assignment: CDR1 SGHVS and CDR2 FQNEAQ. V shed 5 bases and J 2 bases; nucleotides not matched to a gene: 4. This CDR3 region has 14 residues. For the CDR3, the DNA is TGTGCCAGCAGCCCACGACAGGGGGCCTACGAGCAGTACTTC. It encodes CASSPRQGAYEQYF.